This is a list of T cell receptor beta chains from one sample in a study of blood T cell repertoires in COVID-19. Produced via immunoSEQ multiplex PCR; TCRdb's table is partial and in-frame only. The sample shows some 150,000 clones, 60% to 80% of them seen only once. What was sequenced was PBMCs or T cells enriched from blood (not recorded which). The source is a woman aged 45-65 years who had recovered from COVID-19. The CDR3 runs from the conserved cysteine through the conserved F or W. Each record gives: clone size, J gene, D gene, V gene, CDR3 protein, CDR3 DNA. The D gene is left open where the match is weak. A row's size may be missing; if present it is once, few, many or a size class.

.	TRBJ1-4	.	TRBV11-2	CASSRSGGTNEKLFF	TGTGCCAGCAGCCGCTCCGGCGGGACTAATGAAAAACTGTTTTTT
once	TRBJ2-2	TRBD2	TRBV11-2	CASTPRLAGTNTGELFF	TGTGCCAGCACCCCCCGGTTAGCGGGAACGAACACCGGGGAGCTGTTTTTT
.	TRBJ2-5	TRBD2	TRBV11-2	CASSTWGLAESETQYF	TGTGCCAGCAGCACCTGGGGACTAGCGGAGTCGGAGACCCAGTACTTC
.	TRBJ2-5	.	TRBV6-6	CASSATSQETQYF	TGTGCCAGCAGTGCGACTAGTCAAGAGACCCAGTACTTC
.	TRBJ1-5	TRBD1	TRBV7-6	CASSLEGGGQPQHF	TGTGCCAGCAGCTTAGAAGGGGGCGGTCAGCCCCAGCATTTT
.	TRBJ1-3	.	TRBV9	CASSVDRYSGNTIYF	TGTGCCAGCAGCGTAGACCGCTATTCTGGAAACACCATATATTTT
few	TRBJ1-1	.	TRBV11-2	CASSLGHLNTEAFF	TGTGCCAGCAGCTTAGGACACCTTAACACTGAAGCTTTCTTT
.	TRBJ1-2	.	TRBV6-6	CASMEQGYGYTF	TGTGCCAGCATGGAACAGGGTTATGGCTACACCTTC
.	TRBJ2-7	.	TRBV7-2	CASSPGLILKAYEQYF	TGTGCCAGCAGCCCCGGACTAATCCTTAAGGCCTACGAGCAGTACTTC
.	TRBJ2-1	.	TRBV9	CASSLRTDEQFF	TGTGCCAGCAGCTTACGGACAGATGAGCAGTTCTTC
.	TRBJ1-5	TRBD1	TRBV27	CASSYGQGGQPQHF	TGTGCCAGCAGTTATGGACAGGGGGGACAGCCCCAGCATTTT
.	TRBJ1-1	.	TRBV11-2	CASSLFQEAFF	TGTGCCAGCAGCTTATTCCAGGAAGCTTTCTTT
.	TRBJ2-2	TRBD2	TRBV11-2	CASSLVRTSGSYPGELFF	TGTGCCAGCAGCTTAGTAAGGACTAGCGGGAGTTATCCCGGGGAGCTGTTTTTT
.	TRBJ2-5	TRBD1	TRBV28	CASSPGTGFEETQYF	TGTGCCAGCAGTCCCGGGACAGGGTTCGAAGAGACCCAGTACTTC
once	TRBJ1-1	TRBD1	TRBV11-3	CASSLEGQGNTEAFF	TGTGCCAGCAGCTTAGAAGGACAGGGTAACACTGAAGCTTTCTTT
.	TRBJ1-6	.	TRBV7-2	CASSFPVGAGGSPLHF	TGTGCCAGCAGCTTTCCGGTGGGGGCGGGAGGTTCACCCCTCCACTTT
.	TRBJ2-6	.	TRBV28	CASSLQGKPGANVLTF	TGTGCCAGCAGTCTACAGGGAAAGCCCGGGGCCAACGTCCTGACTTTC
.	TRBJ1-4	TRBD1	TRBV9	CASSVEGTVNEKLFF	TGTGCCAGCAGCGTAGAGGGGACAGTGAATGAAAAACTGTTTTTT
.	TRBJ1-1	.	TRBV7-6	CASSLADSSTEAFF	TGTGCCAGCAGCTTAGCGGACAGTAGCACTGAAGCTTTCTTT
.	TRBJ1-1	TRBD1	TRBV6-5	CASRGQRMNTEAFF	TGTGCCAGCAGGGGACAGCGGATGAACACTGAAGCTTTCTTT
once	TRBJ2-2	TRBD2	TRBV9	CASSASGRWYTGELFF	TGTGCCAGCAGCGCTAGCGGGAGGTGGTACACCGGGGAGCTGTTTTTT
once	TRBJ2-7	.	TRBV18	CASSPMADYEQYF	TGTGCCAGCTCACCAATGGCTGACTACGAGCAGTACTTC
.	TRBJ2-5	.	TRBV7-3	CASSAGRQETQYF	TGTGCCAGCAGCGCGGGGCGGCAAGAGACCCAGTACTTC
.	TRBJ2-1	TRBD1	TRBV19	CASSDRAGYNEQFF	TGTGCCAGTAGCGACAGGGCCGGCTACAATGAGCAGTTCTTC
.	TRBJ1-1	.	TRBV7-9	CASSLESRVMNTEAFF	TGTGCCAGCAGCTTAGAAAGCAGGGTTATGAACACTGAAGCTTTCTTT
.	TRBJ1-5	.	TRBV29-1	CSVSGTTDQPQHF	TGCAGCGTTTCTGGGACAACCGATCAGCCCCAGCATTTT
once	TRBJ2-2	.	TRBV18	CASSLKNTGELFF	TGTGCCAGCTCACTAAAGAACACCGGGGAGCTGTTTTTT
.	TRBJ2-3	TRBD2	TRBV28	CASSGGLAGNTQYF	TGTGCCAGCAGTGGTGGACTAGCGGGAAATACGCAGTATTTT
.	TRBJ2-1	TRBD2	TRBV6-1	CASSEIARLAVPYNEQFF	TGTGCCAGCAGTGAAATCGCTCGACTAGCGGTCCCCTACAATGAGCAGTTCTTC
.	TRBJ1-6	.	TRBV14	CASSQVSYSYNSPLHF	TGTGCCAGCAGCCAAGTTTCTTACTCCTATAATTCACCCCTCCACTTT
.	TRBJ1-1	.	TRBV14	CASSKLPNTEAFF	TGTGCCAGCAGCAAGCTCCCGAACACTGAAGCTTTCTTT
.	TRBJ2-2	TRBD2	TRBV5-1	CASSAQAGETGELFF	TGCGCCAGCAGCGCTCAAGCGGGAGAGACCGGGGAGCTGTTTTTT
.	TRBJ2-5	.	TRBV9	CASSVATGLETQYF	TGTGCCAGCAGCGTAGCGACGGGATTGGAGACCCAGTACTTC
.	TRBJ1-1	.	TRBV30	CAWDQGITEAFF	TGTGCCTGGGATCAGGGGATCACTGAAGCTTTCTTT
.	TRBJ2-7	.	TRBV5-1	CASSGRPGRGTYYEQYF	TGCGCCAGCAGCGGACGTCCGGGACGGGGGACGTACTACGAGCAGTACTTC
.	TRBJ1-2	.	TRBV6-5	CASSHGQLEGYTF	TGTGCCAGCAGCCACGGACAGTTAGAAGGCTACACCTTC
few	TRBJ2-7	TRBD2	TRBV14	CASSHPGLGFYEQYF	TGTGCCAGCAGCCACCCGGGACTAGGATTCTACGAGCAGTACTTC
.	TRBJ2-7	.	TRBV27	CASSQRTASYEQYF	TGTGCCAGCAGTCAAAGGACAGCGAGCTACGAGCAGTACTTC
.	TRBJ1-5	.	TRBV19	CASSTRQADQPQHF	TGTGCCAGTAGTACAAGACAGGCTGACCAGCCCCAGCATTTT
.	TRBJ2-5	.	TRBV10-3	CAISGGGVETQYF	TGTGCCATCAGTGGAGGGGGGGTCGAGACCCAGTACTTC
.	TRBJ2-3	TRBD2	TRBV19	CASSFGTSGNRADTQYF	TGTGCCAGTAGTTTCGGGACTAGCGGGAATAGGGCAGATACGCAGTATTTT
.	TRBJ1-1	.	TRBV2	CASSRNQVIVTEAFF	TGTGCCAGCAGTAGGAATCAGGTTATCGTCACTGAAGCTTTCTTT
.	TRBJ1-6	.	TRBV19	CASSNGGSPLHF	TGTGCCAGTAGTAACGGGGGTTCACCCCTCCACTTT
.	TRBJ2-3	.	TRBV15	CATWRSGATDTQYF	TGTGCCACCTGGCGGAGTGGGGCGACGGATACGCAGTATTTT
.	TRBJ2-5	TRBD2	TRBV3-1/TRBV3-2	CASSPGRWASGRGTQYF	TGTGCCAGCAGCCCCGGGAGGTGGGCTAGCGGGAGGGGGACCCAGTACTTC
once	TRBJ2-7	TRBD1	TRBV2	CASSSGGWEQYF	TGTGCCAGCAGTTCAGGGGGCTGGGAGCAGTACTTC
.	TRBJ2-2	TRBD1	TRBV10-3	CAISEQGATGELFF	TGTGCCATCAGTGAACAGGGGGCCACCGGGGAGCTGTTTTTT
.	TRBJ1-4	.	TRBV3-1/TRBV3-2	CASRTGYNEKLFF	TGTGCCAGCCGTACAGGGTATAATGAAAAACTGTTTTTT